This TCR beta chain appears in the sequencing data of a study of T-cell memory formation after mild COVID-19. General observations from the study: Clones that contracted clustered mainly in CM and EM if CD4+ and in EMRA if CD8+. A subset of responding clones appeared in pre-infection memory, suggesting cross-reactive memory joined. Later expanders leaned CD4+, whereas day 15 to 85 contracting clones were balanced CD4/CD8.

This clonotype was recorded a few times. The antigen is unknown. 5'RACE primed at constant segments yielded TCR alpha and TCR beta cDNA libraries bearing sample barcodes and UMIs. Each CDR3 protein gets one entry after TCRdb re-called the 5' RACE reads with MiXCR. In the table there are about 180,000 distinct CDR3 sequences, roughly 20% of which are singletons. The J segment lost 1 base and the V segment lost 4 bases, leaving 11 bases of the junction unmatched. The CDR3 contains 17 residues. From germline, CDR1 is SGHRS and CDR2 YFSETQ. This clonotype was sampled from a man younger than 35 who had mild COVID-19 (a few samples of this study predate the infection). Cell type and time point are not known. The rearrangement links TRBV5-1 to TRBJ2-5; TRBD2 aligns across 9 bases. The material sequenced was PBMCs or a T cell subset sorted from them (not recorded which). CDR3 amino acids: CASSLTLLAGFQETQYF. CDR3 coding DNA: TGCGCCAGCAGCCTGACGTTACTAGCGGGTTTCCAAGAGACCCAGTACTTC.